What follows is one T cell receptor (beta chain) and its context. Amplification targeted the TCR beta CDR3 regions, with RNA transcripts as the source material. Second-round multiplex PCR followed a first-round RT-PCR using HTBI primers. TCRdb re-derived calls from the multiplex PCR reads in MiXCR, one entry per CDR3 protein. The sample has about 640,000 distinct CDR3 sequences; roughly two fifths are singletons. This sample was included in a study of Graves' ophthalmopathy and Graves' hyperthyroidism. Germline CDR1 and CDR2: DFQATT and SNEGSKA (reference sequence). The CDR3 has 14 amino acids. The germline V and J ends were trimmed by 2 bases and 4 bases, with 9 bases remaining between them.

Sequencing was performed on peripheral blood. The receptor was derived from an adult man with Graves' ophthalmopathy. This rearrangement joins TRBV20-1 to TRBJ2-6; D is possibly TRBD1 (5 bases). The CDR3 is CSARTGVGANVLTF. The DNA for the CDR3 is TGCAGTGCTAGAACAGGAGTGGGGGCCAACGTCCTGACTTTC.